The 20 T cell receptor gamma chains listed next were all sequenced from one sample in a study of gamma delta lymphoproliferative disorders and STAT genes (dated by TCRdb to 2016 to 2018). The library relied on multiplex PCR. Reads for this sample came from an Illumina MiSeq. After TCRdb called clones again from the public reads with CATT, rows with identical DNA were merged. In all, the sample holds a few thousand gamma-chain clones, and about 10% of those were seen once. More than 15% of the sample is taken by the ten largest. TCR sequencing was performed on genomic DNA from peripheral blood mononuclear cells isolated from patients and controls. The sequencing input was blood. Receptors originate from a human donor in good health.

As concerns this clone: The DNA is left out, because the CDR3 cannot be placed on it with certainty; the CDR3 is given as TCRdb lists it. The V gene is given as TRGV3, and no J gene call is available. The CDR3 is 18 amino acids long, termini counted. Germline V lookup: CDR1 VTNTFY, CDR2 YDVSTARD (reference sequence). CDR3 loop: CATWDRPIGNSLAVEQHF.

By sample fraction, this clone is medium-sized (0.01 to 0.1%). The V gene is TRGV4, the J gene TRGJ1 or TRGJ2. Because TCRdb records no J gene, it was assigned here through a match of the DNA to germline. V shed 12 bases, J shed 3 bases, and the junction held 14 bases outside the gene matches. This CDR3 has 13 residues. Germline values: CDR1 EGSTGY, CDR2 YDSYTSSV. The CDR3 spells CAATGTFYYKKLF. The CDR3, as DNA: TGTGCCGCCACGGGCACTTTTTATTATAAGAAACTCTTT.

Within the sample, this clone is medium-sized. Mismatch with germline at one junction end may stem from a read error. The genes are TRGV10 and TRGJ1 or TRGJ2. The J gene was not available in TCRdb and was assigned here by matching the DNA to germline segments. TRGV10 is filed as an ORF, its function uncertain. This CDR3 has 11 residues. CDR3 amino acids: CSGFWGYKKLF. The CDR3 DNA reads TGCTCCGGATTTTGGGGGTATAAGAAACTCTTT.

This clone is labeled medium-sized. V is TRGV9 and J is TRGJP. No J gene was available from TCRdb, and it was assigned here by a germline match of the DNA. The CDR3 is 20 amino acids. J lost 5 bases, V lost 0 bases, and 13 bases had no gene match. Germline V CDR1 and CDR2: GITISATS, ISYDGTV (reference sequence). The DNA of the CDR3 is TGTGCCTTGTGGGAGGTGCCACGGGGGGCCAAAGAGTTGGGCAAAAAAATCAAGGTATTT. It is translated as CALWEVPRGAKELGKKIKVF.

This rearrangement joins TRGV10 to TRGJ1 or TRGJ2. The J gene comes from matching the DNA to germline here; TCRdb lacks it. TRGV10 is an open reading frame, and its role is uncertain. V dropped 10 bases and J dropped 5; count of bases not matched to a gene: 3. The CDR3 spans 10 residues. The CDR3 sequence is CAASHYKKLF. As DNA, the CDR3 is TGTGCTGCGTCTCATTATAAGAAACTCTTT.

By frequency in the sample, this clone is medium-sized. Other DNA sequences in the same sample also yield this CDR3. The rearrangement uses TRGV10 and TRGJ1 or TRGJ2. The J gene, left out of TCRdb, was set here by checking the DNA against germline. TRGV10 is an ORF; its function is uncertain. The V gene end was trimmed by 8 bases and the J gene end by 3 bases; junction bases not matched to a gene: 5. The CDR3 consists of 12 residues. DNA for the CDR3: TGTGCTGCGTGGGACCTTTATTATAAGAAACTCTTT. This translates into CAAWDLYYKKLF.

This clone has just a few counts. No DNA is shown, since the ends of the CDR3 on it are uncertain; the CDR3 is the one TCRdb lists. The V gene is TRGV11, but the J gene lacks a call. TRGV11 is known as an ORF, though its function is uncertain. The CDR3 is made up of 15 amino acids, end residues included. The CDR3 sequence is CTTVPAGFRYYKKLF.

By proportion, this clone is medium-sized (0.01 to 0.1%). V and J are TRGV8 and TRGJ1 or TRGJ2. Assignment of the J gene here rests on matching the DNA to germline, because TCRdb gives none. The CDR3 is made up of 13 amino acids. The V gene's germline CDR1 is VENAVY and CDR2 YDSYNSRV. With V trimmed by 0 bases and J by 6 bases, 5 bases remained unmatched. Written as DNA, the CDR3 is TGTGCCACCTGGGATAGGCGCTTTTATAAGAAACTCTTT. Translated: CATWDRRFYKKLF.

This clone is termed medium-sized. This chain links TRGV8 with TRGJ1 or TRGJ2. The J gene, left out of TCRdb, was set here by checking the DNA against germline. CDR1 is VENAVY and CDR2 is YDSYNSRV in the germline V gene. The CDR3 runs 13 residues. Germline trimming cut 3 bases from V and 7 bases from J; bases unmatched to any gene: 9. The CDR3 DNA follows: TGTGCCACCTGGGATGGGGAATGGTATAAGAAACTCTTT. This sequence encodes CATWDGEWYKKLF.

The rearrangement joins TRGV10 to TRGJP1. TCRdb supplies no J gene; here it was assigned by aligning the nucleotide sequence to germline. TRGV10 is recorded as an ORF, its role being uncertain. The ends lost 8 bases at V and 3 bases at J; junction bases unmatched: 7. The CDR3 extends over 14 amino acids. The CDR3 loop is CAAWDYPTGWFKIF. The CDR3 nucleotides read TGTGCTGCGTGGGATTATCCCACTGGTTGGTTCAAGATATTT.

This clone was seen more than once but under ten times. This chain uses TRGV10 with TRGJ1 or TRGJ2. TCRdb carries no J gene annotation; the J gene was assigned here by matching the DNA with germline. TRGV10 carries the ORF label, with uncertain function. This CDR3 has 11 amino acids. V was pared by 8 bases and J by 6 bases, with 5 bases of the junction left unmatched. Here the CDR3 DNA reads TGTGCTGCGTGGATTGGTTATAAGAAACTCTTT. It codes for CAAWIGYKKLF.

The rearrangement uses TRGV10 and TRGJP1. Here the J gene came from matching the DNA to germline, since TCRdb omits it. TRGV10 is known as an ORF, though its function is uncertain. CDR3 length equals 14 residues. J gave up 12 bases and V 8 bases, and 16 bases lay outside the gene matches. The CDR3 coding sequence is TGTGCTGCGTGGGATACCTCGGTTTCAAGGTTCAAGATATTT. Translated: CAAWDTSVSRFKIF.

This clone is labeled medium-sized (0.01 to 0.1%). It is unclear where the CDR3 begins or ends on the DNA, so no DNA is shown, and the CDR3 is as TCRdb lists it. The V gene was identified as TRGV11, while no J gene was called. TRGV11 is an ORF, and what it does is uncertain. The CDR3 has 15 residues if both end residues are counted. CDR3: CTTVPAGLGQITVVF.

In this sample, this clone is medium-sized. The chain employs TRGV9 and TRGJP. TCRdb gives no J gene; it was assigned here by matching the DNA to germline. After removal of 2 bases from V and 4 bases from J, the junction contained 5 bases not matched to a gene. From germline, CDR1 is GITISATS and CDR2 ISYDGTV (reference sequence). CDR3 length: 17 residues. The chain's CDR3 is CALWEAFQELGKKIKVF. Here the CDR3 DNA reads TGTGCCTTGTGGGAGGCCTTTCAAGAGTTGGGCAAAAAAATCAAGGTATTT.

By share, this clone counts as medium-sized. The rearrangement uses TRGV8 and TRGJ1 or TRGJ2. TCRdb does not report a J gene; here it was assigned by matching the DNA to germline references. V lost 6 bases to trimming and J lost 3 bases; unmatched junction nucleotides: 5. The CDR3 totals 12 residues. CDR1 is VENAVY and CDR2 is YDSYNSRV in the germline V gene. CDR3 bases: TGTGCCACCTGGCCTATTTATTATAAGAAACTCTTT. This gives the protein CATWPIYYKKLF.

By share of the sample, this clone is medium-sized. V and J are TRGV10 and TRGJ1 or TRGJ2. Because TCRdb records no J gene, it was assigned here through a match of the DNA to germline. TRGV10 is reported as an ORF; its role is uncertain. V gave up 8 bases and J gave up 8 bases; unmatched junction bases: 13. CDR3 length: 13 residues. The chain's CDR3 is CAAWDSPFDKKLF. The CDR3 region has the DNA TGTGCTGCGTGGGATTCCCCCTTTGATAAGAAACTCTTT.

This clone was detected only a few times. The TCRdb protein comes from a much larger clone and disagrees with this DNA's translation at residue 7, likely due to a read error; the protein given here is derived from the DNA. The V and J genes are TRGV3 and TRGJ1 or TRGJ2. Assignment of the J gene here rests on matching the DNA to germline, because TCRdb gives none. CDR3 length: 12 amino acids. Germline CDR1 and CDR2: VTNTFY and YDVSTARD (reference sequence). J gave up 6 bases and V 3 bases, and 5 bases lay outside the gene matches. The CDR3 DNA reads as TGTGCCACCTGGGACTCAAGTTATAAGAAACTCTTT. It specifies CATWDSSYKKLF.

This clone is medium-sized. CDR3 DNA: TGTGCCACCTGGTATGAGAAGGGGTATAAGAAACTCTTT. Protein product: CATWYEKGYKKLF. The chain is built from TRGV3 and TRGJ1 or TRGJ2. TCRdb carries no J gene annotation; the J gene was assigned here by matching the DNA with germline. This CDR3 contains 13 residues. Germline V gene lookup returns CDR1 VTNTFY and CDR2 YDVSTARD (reference sequence). The V segment lost 6 bases and the J segment 7 bases; nucleotides outside the gene matches: 12.

This clone is deemed medium-sized (0.01 to 0.1%). The CDR3 region is CATWDRLNYKKLF. The CDR3 DNA sequence: TGTGCCACCTGGGATAGGCTAAATTATAAGAAACTCTTT. This rearrangement joins TRGV8 to TRGJ1 or TRGJ2. TCRdb does not report a J gene; here it was assigned by matching the DNA to germline references. V lost 0 bases to trimming and J lost 5 bases; unmatched junction nucleotides: 4. The CDR3 extends over 13 amino acids. Germline assignment: CDR1 VENAVY and CDR2 YDSYNSRV.

This clone qualifies as medium-sized. The rearrangement links TRGV9 to TRGJP1. The J gene, missing from TCRdb, was assigned here through DNA to germline matching. V was clipped by 0 bases and J by 12 bases; unmatched bases: 7. There are 13 residues in the CDR3. CDR1 is GITISATS, CDR2 ISYDGTV, per germline (reference sequence). The CDR3 protein is CALWEVQLRFKIF. The CDR3 bases are TGTGCCTTGTGGGAGGTGCAACTTCGGTTCAAGATATTT.